The following is a T cell receptor beta chain sequence with its context. As yet, its antigen is unknown. PCR was performed using 60 Vbeta and 13 Jbeta primers. Only in-frame clones appear in the TCRdb table, and some are missing; sequencing was by immunoSEQ multiplex PCR. The sample lists around 140,000 clones, about 61% occurring once. The data were obtained in a study of cytomegalovirus exposure and HLA in healthy donors. Whole-study findings and limits: According to a later analysis, donors in an Asian-associated ancestry cluster reportedly had fewer N-insertions than the roughly 660-donor mean. Later analysis found that TCR beta chains associated with HLA were more clonally expanded than other, equally common chains.

The CDR3 is 16 residues long. Per the germline V gene, CDR1 is LGHNA and CDR2 is YNFKEQ. Trimming took 0 bases from V and 4 from J, leaving 13 bases between them. This sequence joins TRBV4-2 and TRBJ1-5; D possibly corresponds to TRBD1 (6 bases). The source material was PBMCs. The receptor comes from a woman aged 40 to 55 in good health and CMV-seronegative. DNA of the CDR3: TGTGCCAGCAGCCAAGAGATGAACAGGGTGAATCAGCCCCAGCATTTT. Translating it yields CASSQEMNRVNQPQHF.